A single T cell receptor (beta chain) is shown here with its context. Its antigen is currently unknown. TCRdb's table, derived via immunoSEQ multiplex PCR, lists solely in-frame clones and lacks some. The sample records over 100,000 clones, 70% to 90% being singletons. The ends were cut back, 3 bases at V and 9 bases at J, with 12 bases in the middle. Germline CDR1 and CDR2: SGHNT and YENEEA. The CDR3 extends over 14 amino acids. This specimen belongs to a study of T cell responses to AZD1222 COVID-19 vaccine. Study results and limitations: After two AZD1222 doses, spike-specific TCR breadth and depth rose versus day 0.

Sequencing was performed on peripheral blood, taken on day 0 of AZD1222 vaccination. The TCR sequence derives from an adult in good health. The chain couples TRBV11-3 to TRBJ1-6, with D perhaps matching TRBD1 (6 bases). CDR3 in amino acids: CASSLNTGSSPLHF. The DNA of the CDR3 is TGTGCCAGCAGCTTGAACACAGGGAGTTCACCCCTCCACTTT. The full variable domain, with the rest looked up from reference TRBV11-3 and TRBJ1-6, is EAGVVQSPRYKIIEKKQPVAFWCNPISGHNTLYWYLQNLGQGPELLIRYENEEAVDDSQLPKDRFSAERLKGVDSTLKIQPAELGDSAVYLCASSLNTGSSPLHFGNGTRLTVT.